A selection of T cell receptor beta chains follows, all from one sample in a study of cytomegalovirus exposure and HLA in healthy donors. Only in-frame clones appear in the TCRdb table, and some are missing; sequencing was by immunoSEQ multiplex PCR. The sample has roughly 150,000 clones, about 82% seen once; the top ten hold about 3.4%. Sequenced: PBMCs. Every receptor here comes from a male donor in good health and CMV-seronegative. Each CDR3 is given with its conserved first and last residue. The D gene is left open where the match is weak. The size field is filled for only some rows; it gives once, few, many or a size class.

abundance,v_gene,d_gene,j_gene,CDR3nt,CDR3aa
NA,TRBV27,TRBD1,TRBJ2-7,TGTGCCAGCAGTTTGGGGACAGGGGTGTACGAGCAGTACTTC,CASSLGTGVYEQYF
NA,TRBV7-7,TRBD1,TRBJ2-5,TGTGCTAGCAGCCCCTACAGGGGGGACGGGGAGACCCAGTACTTC,CASSPYRGDGETQYF
NA,TRBV7-2,TRBD1,TRBJ2-7,TGTGCCAGCAGCCCCCGACAGGGGGATTTGTACGAGCAGTACTTC,CASSPRQGDLYEQYF
NA,TRBV5-1,NA,TRBJ1-5,TGCGCCAGCAGCTTGGGGGCAGGGGATCAGCCCCAGCATTTT,CASSLGAGDQPQHF
NA,TRBV7-9,NA,TRBJ1-2,TGTGCCAGCAGCTTACGGGCAGGGGAAGGCTACACCTTC,CASSLRAGEGYTF
once,TRBV29-1,NA,TRBJ1-1,TGCAGCGTACTACAGGTTAACACTGAAGCTTTCTTT,CSVLQVNTEAFF
NA,TRBV18,NA,TRBJ1-1,TGTGCCAGCTCACCACAAGCGGCGGACACTGAAGCTTTCTTT,CASSPQAADTEAFF
NA,TRBV19,TRBD1,TRBJ2-7,TGTGCCAGTAGTATAGATCGACAGGGGCCCTACGAGCAGTACTTC,CASSIDRQGPYEQYF
NA,TRBV6-5,TRBD2,TRBJ2-5,TGTGCCAGCAGTCCTTCGCGGGGGGGACAAGAGACCCAGTACTTC,CASSPSRGGQETQYF
once,TRBV15,NA,TRBJ2-7,TGTGCCACCAGCCCGTTAGGGACTGCTGGAGAGCAGTACTTC,CATSPLGTAGEQYF
NA,TRBV7-9,NA,TRBJ2-2,TGTTCCAGCAGATCCTCGGGGAGCACCGGGGAGCTGTTTTTT,CSSRSSGSTGELFF
NA,TRBV4-1,TRBD2,TRBJ2-1,TGCGCCAGCAGCCTGAGACTAGCCAACAATGAGCAGTTCTTC,CASSLRLANNEQFF
NA,TRBV27,NA,TRBJ1-5,TGTGCCAGCAGTTGGACAGTCAATCAGCCCCAGCATTTT,CASSWTVNQPQHF
NA,TRBV7-9,NA,TRBJ1-2,TGTGCCAGCAGTAACACCGCCTTGACACTCAAATACTATGGCTACACCTTC,CASSNTALTLKYYGYTF
NA,TRBV6-5,TRBD1,TRBJ2-5,TGTGCCAGCAGTTACTCGGGACAGGGGGGACGAGAGACCCAGTACTTC,CASSYSGQGGRETQYF
NA,TRBV28,NA,TRBJ1-1,TGTGCCAGCAGTTCCGGTCTAGGGGGAACTGAAGCTTTCTTT,CASSSGLGGTEAFF
NA,TRBV7-4,NA,TRBJ1-5,TGTGCCAGCAGCTTAAACCCTTGGGGGGGGGATCAGCCCCAGCATTTT,CASSLNPWGGDQPQHF
few,TRBV18,NA,TRBJ2-7,TGTGCCAGCTCACCCGGGGATGGTCTTCGAACAGCGTTC,CASSPGDGLRTAF
NA,TRBV28,TRBD1,TRBJ1-4,TGTGCCACTACGATCACAGGGGTTTATGAAAAACTGTTTTTT,CATTITGVYEKLFF
NA,TRBV7-9,NA,TRBJ2-2,TGTGCCAGCAGCTTCCATAGCGGAGAGAACACCGGGGAGCTGTTTTTT,CASSFHSGENTGELFF